Sequencing of this T cell receptor beta chain was carried out in a study of beta chain features in type 1 diabetes. Study-wide points: Fewer insertions but more deletions were seen at VDJ junctions in type 1 diabetes patients. TCRB CDR3 length was moderately but significantly reduced in all four CD4+ subsets of Type 1 diabetes patients.

Germline V lookup: CDR1 WNHNN, CDR2 SYGVQD (reference sequence). Trimming took 5 bases from V and 3 from J, leaving 10 bases between them. The CDR3 is 13 amino acids. As concerns this clone: The antigen is not known.

Expressed TCRB transcripts were sequenced, since all the RNA that had been isolated was reverse transcribed. Sequenced by immunoSEQ multiplex PCR; TCRdb stores in-frame clones only, minus some. The sample contains approximately 730,000 clones, roughly 13% of which appear only once. The sequence was obtained from a man aged 18 to 35 with type 1 diabetes. Material: naive CD4+ T cells from blood. The chain has TRBV10-1 and TRBJ2-5; no clear D. The CDR3 spells CASSRGGEETQYF. CDR3 coding DNA: TGCGCCAGCAGTCGAGGTGGGGAAGAGACCCAGTACTTC.